The entry that follows covers one TCR beta chain sequence. Antigen specificity is unknown. TCRdb re-called the 5' RACE reads through MiXCR, storing one row per CDR3 protein. The sample includes approximately 60,000 distinct CDR3 sequences, approximately 9.5% of them seen just once. With V trimmed by 5 bases and J by 4 bases, 6 bases remained unmatched. CDR3 size: 14 residues. The germline V gene has CDR1 SGHTA and CDR2 FQGNSA. The record originates from a study of T-cell memory formation after mild COVID-19. Across the whole study: TCR clusters showed largely donor specificity. Regarding the study as a whole: Shrinking CD4+ clones resided mostly in CM and EM, and CD8+ ones in EMRA. Later expanders leaned CD4+, whereas day 15 to 85 contracting clones were balanced CD4/CD8.

The receptor's source is a man younger than 35 who had mild COVID-19 (a few samples of this study predate the infection). Cell type and time point are not known. The chain joins TRBV7-2 to TRBJ2-3; 7 nucleotides line up with TRBD1. The specimen was PBMCs or a T cell subset sorted from them (not recorded which). This CDR3 reads CASSRGRSPDTQYF. The CDR3 DNA reads TGTGCCAGCAGCAGGGGGCGCTCGCCAGATACGCAGTATTTT.